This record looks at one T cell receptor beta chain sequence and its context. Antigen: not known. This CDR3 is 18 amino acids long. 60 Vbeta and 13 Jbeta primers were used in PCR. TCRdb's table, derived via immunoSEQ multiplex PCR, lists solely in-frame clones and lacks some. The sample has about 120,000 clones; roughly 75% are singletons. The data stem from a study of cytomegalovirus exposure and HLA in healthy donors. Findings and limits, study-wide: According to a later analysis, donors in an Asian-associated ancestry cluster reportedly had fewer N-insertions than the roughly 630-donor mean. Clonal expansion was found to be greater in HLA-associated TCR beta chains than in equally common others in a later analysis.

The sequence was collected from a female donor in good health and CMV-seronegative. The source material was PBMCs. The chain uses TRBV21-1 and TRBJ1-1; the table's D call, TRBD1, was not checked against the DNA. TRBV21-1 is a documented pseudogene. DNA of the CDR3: TGTGCCAGCAGCAAAGACCAGGACAGGGGGCGATGTACCCCTGAAGCTTTCTTT. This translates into CASSKDQDRGRCTPEAFF.